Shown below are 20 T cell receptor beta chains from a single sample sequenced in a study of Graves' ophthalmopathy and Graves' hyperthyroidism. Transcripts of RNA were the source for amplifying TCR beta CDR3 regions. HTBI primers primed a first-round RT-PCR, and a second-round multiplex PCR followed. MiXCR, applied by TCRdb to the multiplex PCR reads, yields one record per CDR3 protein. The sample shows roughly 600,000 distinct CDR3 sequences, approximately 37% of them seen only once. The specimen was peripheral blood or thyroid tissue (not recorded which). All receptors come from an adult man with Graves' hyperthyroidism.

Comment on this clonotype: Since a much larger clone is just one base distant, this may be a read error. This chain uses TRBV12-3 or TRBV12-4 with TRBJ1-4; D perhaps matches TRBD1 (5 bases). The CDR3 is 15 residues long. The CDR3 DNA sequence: TGTGCCAGCAGTTATGGGACTTCTTCAGGTGAAAAACCGTTTTTT. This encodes CASSYGTSSGEKPFF.

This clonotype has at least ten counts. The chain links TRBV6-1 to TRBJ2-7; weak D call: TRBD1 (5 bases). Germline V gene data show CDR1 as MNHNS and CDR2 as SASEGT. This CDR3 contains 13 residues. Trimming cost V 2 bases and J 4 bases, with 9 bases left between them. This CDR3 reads CASSETGPYEQYF. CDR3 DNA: TGTGCCAGCAGTGAAACAGGACCGTACGAGCAGTACTTC.

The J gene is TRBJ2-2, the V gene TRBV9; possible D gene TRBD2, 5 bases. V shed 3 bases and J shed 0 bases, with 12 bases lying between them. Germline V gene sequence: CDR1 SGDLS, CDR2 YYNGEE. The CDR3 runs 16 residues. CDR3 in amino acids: CASSATNGANTGELFF. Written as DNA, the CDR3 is TGTGCCAGCAGCGCCACTAACGGGGCGAACACCGGGGAGCTGTTTTTT.

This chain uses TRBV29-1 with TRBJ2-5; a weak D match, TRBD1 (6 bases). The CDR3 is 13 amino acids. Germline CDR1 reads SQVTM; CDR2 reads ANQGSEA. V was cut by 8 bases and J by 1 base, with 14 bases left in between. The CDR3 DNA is TGCAGCTTAGACCGACAGGTCCAAGAGACCCAGTACTTC. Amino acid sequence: CSLDRQVQETQYF. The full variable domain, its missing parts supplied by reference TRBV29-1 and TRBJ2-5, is SAVISQKPSRDICQRGTSLTIQCQVDSQVTMMFWYRQQPGQSLTLIATANQGSEATYESGFVIDKFPISRPNLTFSTLTVSNMSPEDSSIYLCSLDRQVQETQYFGPGTRLLVL.

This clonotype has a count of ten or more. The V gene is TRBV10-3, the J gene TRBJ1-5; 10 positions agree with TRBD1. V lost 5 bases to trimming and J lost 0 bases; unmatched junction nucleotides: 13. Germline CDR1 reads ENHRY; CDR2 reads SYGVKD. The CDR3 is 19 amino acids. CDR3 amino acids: CAISRRQGQGEYSNQPQHF. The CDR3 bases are TGTGCCATCAGTAGGAGACAAGGACAGGGGGAATATAGCAATCAGCCCCAGCATTTT.

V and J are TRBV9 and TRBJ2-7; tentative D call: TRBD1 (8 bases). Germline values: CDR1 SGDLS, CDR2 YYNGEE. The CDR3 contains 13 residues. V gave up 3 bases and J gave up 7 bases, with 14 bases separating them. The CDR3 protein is CASSDTGGDEQYF. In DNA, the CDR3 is TGTGCCAGCAGCGACACAGGGGGGGATGAGCAGTACTTC.

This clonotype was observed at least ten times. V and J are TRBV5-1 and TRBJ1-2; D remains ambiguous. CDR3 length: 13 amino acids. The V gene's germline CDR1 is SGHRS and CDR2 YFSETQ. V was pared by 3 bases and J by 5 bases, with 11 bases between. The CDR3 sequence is CASSSDGRYGYTF. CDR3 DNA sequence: TGCGCCAGCAGCTCGGACGGACGATATGGCTACACCTTC.

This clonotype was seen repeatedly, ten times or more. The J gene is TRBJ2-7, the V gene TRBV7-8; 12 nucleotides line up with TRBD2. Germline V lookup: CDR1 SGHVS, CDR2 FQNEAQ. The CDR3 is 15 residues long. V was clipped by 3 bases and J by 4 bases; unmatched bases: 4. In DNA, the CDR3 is TGTGCCAGCAGCTTTGCTAGCGGGAGGGCATACGAGCAGTACTTC. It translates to CASSFASGRAYEQYF.

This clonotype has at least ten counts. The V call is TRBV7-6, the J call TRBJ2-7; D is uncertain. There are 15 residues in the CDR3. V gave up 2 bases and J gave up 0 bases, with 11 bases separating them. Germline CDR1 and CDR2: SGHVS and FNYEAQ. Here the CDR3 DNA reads TGTGCCAGCAGCTTAAATCGAGGCACCTCCTACGAGCAGTACTTC. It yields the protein CASSLNRGTSYEQYF. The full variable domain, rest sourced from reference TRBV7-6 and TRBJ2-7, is GAGVSQSPRYKVTKRGQDVALRCDPISGHVSLYWYRQALGQGPEFLTYFNYEAQQDKSGLPNDRFSAERPEGSISTLTIQRTEQRDSAMYRCASSLNRGTSYEQYFGPGTRLTVT.

The CDR3 region has the DNA TGTGCCAGCAGCTTAGGAGGGTTGAATGAGCAGTTCTTC. It codes for CASSLGGLNEQFF. The V call is TRBV7-6, the J call TRBJ2-7, with D possibly TRBD2 on 5 matching bases. The J call may be faulty, since TRBJ2-1 better matches the DNA end. This CDR3 is built from 13 residues. Germline V gene sequence: CDR1 SGHVS, CDR2 FNYEAQ.

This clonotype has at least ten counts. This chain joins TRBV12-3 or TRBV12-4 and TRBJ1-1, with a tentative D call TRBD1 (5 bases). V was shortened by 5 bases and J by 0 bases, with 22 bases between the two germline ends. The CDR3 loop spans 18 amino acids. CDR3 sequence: CASSAGTTLITMNTEAFF. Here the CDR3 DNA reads TGTGCCAGCAGTGCCGGGACCACCCTGATTACTATGAACACTGAAGCTTTCTTT.

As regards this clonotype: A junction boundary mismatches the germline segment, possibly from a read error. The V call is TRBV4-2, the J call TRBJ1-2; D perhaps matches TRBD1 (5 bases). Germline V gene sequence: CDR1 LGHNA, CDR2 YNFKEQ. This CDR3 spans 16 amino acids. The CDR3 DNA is TGTGCCAGCAGCTGGGACTTGGGCCGCTTTAACTGTGGCTACACCTTC. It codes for CASSWDLGRFNCGYTF.

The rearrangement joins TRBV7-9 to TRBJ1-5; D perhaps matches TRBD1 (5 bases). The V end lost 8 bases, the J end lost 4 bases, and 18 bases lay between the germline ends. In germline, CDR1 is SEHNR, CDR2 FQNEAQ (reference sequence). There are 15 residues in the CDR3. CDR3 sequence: CASVGEPGGNQPQHF. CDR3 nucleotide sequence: TGTGCCAGCGTAGGGGAACCGGGGGGAAATCAGCCCCAGCATTTT.

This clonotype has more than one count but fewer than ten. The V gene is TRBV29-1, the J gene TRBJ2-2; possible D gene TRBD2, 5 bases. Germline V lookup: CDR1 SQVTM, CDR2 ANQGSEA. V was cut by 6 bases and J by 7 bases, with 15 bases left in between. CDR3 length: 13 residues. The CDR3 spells CSVALGRVGELFF. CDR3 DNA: TGCAGCGTCGCACTAGGAAGGGTCGGGGAGCTGTTTTTT.

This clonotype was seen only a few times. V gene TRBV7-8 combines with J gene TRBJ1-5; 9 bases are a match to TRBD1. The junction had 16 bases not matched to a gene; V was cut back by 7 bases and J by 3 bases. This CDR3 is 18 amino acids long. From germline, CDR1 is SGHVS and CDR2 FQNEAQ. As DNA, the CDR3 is TGTGCCAGCAACGCCCGGGACAGGGCCCCTTTGGACAATCAGCCCCAGCATTTT. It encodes CASNARDRAPLDNQPQHF.

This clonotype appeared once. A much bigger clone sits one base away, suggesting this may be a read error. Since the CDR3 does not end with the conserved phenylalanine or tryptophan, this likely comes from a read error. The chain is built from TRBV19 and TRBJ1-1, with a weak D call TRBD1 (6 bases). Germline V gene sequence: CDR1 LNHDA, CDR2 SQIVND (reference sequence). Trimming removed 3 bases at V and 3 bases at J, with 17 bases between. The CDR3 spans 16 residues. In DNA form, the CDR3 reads TGTGCCAGTAGTATCTTCGGGGGCAGGAGGGACACTGAAGCTTTCCTT. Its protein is CASSIFGGRRDTEAFL.

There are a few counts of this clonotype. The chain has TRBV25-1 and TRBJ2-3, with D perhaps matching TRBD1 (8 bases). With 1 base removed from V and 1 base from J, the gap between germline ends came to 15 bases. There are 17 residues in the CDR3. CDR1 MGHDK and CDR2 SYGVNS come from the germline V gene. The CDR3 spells CASSESDRDYGTDTQYF. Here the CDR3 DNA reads TGTGCCAGCAGTGAATCGGACAGGGACTATGGCACAGATACGCAGTATTTT.

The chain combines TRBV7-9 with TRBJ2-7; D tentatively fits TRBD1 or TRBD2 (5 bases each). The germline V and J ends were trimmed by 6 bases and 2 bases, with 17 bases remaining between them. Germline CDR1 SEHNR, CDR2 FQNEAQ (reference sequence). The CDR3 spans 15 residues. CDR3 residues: CASSFRGTGTYEQYF. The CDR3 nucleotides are TGTGCCAGCAGTTTCCGTGGGACGGGGACCTACGAGCAGTACTTC.

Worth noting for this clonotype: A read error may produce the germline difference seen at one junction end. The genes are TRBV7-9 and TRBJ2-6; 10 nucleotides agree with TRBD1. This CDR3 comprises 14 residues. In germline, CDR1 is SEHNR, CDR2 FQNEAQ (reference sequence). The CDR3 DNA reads TGTGCCAGCAGTTTAATCGGGGGACAGGGGAGGCTGGCTTTC. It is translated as CASSLIGGQGRLAF.

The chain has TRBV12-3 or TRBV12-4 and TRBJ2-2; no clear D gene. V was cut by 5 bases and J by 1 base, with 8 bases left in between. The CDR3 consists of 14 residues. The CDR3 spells CASSRRKNTGELFF. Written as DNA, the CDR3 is TGTGCCAGCAGTAGACGGAAGAACACCGGGGAGCTGTTTTTT.